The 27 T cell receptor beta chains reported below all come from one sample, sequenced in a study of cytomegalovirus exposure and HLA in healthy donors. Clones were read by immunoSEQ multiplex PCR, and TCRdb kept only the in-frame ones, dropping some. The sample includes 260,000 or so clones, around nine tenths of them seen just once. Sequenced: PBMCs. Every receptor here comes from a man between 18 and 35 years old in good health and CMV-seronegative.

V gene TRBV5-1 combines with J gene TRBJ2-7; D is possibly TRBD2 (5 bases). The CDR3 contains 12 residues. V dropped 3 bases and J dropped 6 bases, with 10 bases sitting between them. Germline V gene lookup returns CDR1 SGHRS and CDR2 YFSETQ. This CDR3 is CASSWNAGEQYF. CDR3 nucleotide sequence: TGCGCCAGCAGCTGGAATGCGGGCGAGCAGTACTTC. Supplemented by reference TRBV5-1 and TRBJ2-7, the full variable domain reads KAGVTQTPRYLIKTRGQQVTLSCSPISGHRSVSWYQQTPGQGLQFLFEYFSETQRNKGNFPGRFSGRQFSNSRSEMNVSTLELGDSALYLCASSWNAGEQYFGPGTRLTVT.

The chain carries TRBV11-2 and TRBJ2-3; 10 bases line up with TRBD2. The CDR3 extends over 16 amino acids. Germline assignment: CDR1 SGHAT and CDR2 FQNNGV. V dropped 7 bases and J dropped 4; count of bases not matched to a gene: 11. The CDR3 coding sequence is TGTGCCAGCACCACCCGGGAGCGGGAGGGCGCAGATACGCAGTATTTT. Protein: CASTTREREGADTQYF.

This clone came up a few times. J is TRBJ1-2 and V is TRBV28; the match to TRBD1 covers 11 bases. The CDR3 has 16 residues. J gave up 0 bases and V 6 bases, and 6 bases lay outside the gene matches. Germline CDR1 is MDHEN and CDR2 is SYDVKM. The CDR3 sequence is CASRWTGGRANYGYTF. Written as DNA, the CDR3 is TGTGCCAGCAGGTGGACAGGGGGCAGGGCTAACTATGGCTACACCTTC.

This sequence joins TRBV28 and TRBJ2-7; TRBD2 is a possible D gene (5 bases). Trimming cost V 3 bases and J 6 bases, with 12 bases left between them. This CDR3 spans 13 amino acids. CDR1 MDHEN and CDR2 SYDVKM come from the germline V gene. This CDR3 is CASSFSPGGEQYF. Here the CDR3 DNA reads TGTGCCAGCAGTTTCAGTCCTGGAGGCGAGCAGTACTTC. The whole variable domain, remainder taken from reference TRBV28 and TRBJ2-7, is DVKVTQSSRYLVKRTGEKVFLECVQDMDHENMFWYRQDPGLGLRLIYFSYDVKMKEKGDIPEGYSVSREKKERFSLILESASTNQTSMYLCASSFSPGGEQYFGPGTRLTVT.

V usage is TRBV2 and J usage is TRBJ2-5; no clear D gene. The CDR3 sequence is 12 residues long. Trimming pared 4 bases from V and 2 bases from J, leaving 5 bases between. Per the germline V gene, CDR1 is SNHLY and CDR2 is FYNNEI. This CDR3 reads CASSAEQETQYF. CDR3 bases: TGTGCCAGCAGTGCGGAGCAAGAGACCCAGTACTTC.

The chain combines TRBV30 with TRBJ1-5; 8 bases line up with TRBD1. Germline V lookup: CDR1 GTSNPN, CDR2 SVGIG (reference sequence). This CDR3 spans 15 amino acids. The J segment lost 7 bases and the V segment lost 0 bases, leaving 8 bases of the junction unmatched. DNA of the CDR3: TGTGCCTGGAGTGTATCAGGGGGCTCGGGACAGCCCCAGCATTTT. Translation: CAWSVSGGSGQPQHF.

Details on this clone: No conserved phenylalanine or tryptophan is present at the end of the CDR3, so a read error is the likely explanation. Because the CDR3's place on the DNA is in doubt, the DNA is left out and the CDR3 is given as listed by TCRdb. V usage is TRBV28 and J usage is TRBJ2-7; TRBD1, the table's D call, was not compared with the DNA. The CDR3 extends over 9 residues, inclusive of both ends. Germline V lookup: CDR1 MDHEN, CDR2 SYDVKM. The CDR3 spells CASSSGQGL.

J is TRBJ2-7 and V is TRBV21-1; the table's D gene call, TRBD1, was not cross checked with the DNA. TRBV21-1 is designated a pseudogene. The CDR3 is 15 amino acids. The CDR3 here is CASSEPRDRLYEQYF. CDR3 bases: TGTGCCAGCAGCGAACCCCGGGACAGGCTCTACGAGCAGTACTTC.

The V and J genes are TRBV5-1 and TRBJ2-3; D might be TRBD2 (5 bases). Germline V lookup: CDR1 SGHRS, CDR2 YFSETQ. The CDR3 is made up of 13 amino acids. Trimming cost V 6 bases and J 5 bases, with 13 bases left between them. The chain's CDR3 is CASTLPAGDTQYF. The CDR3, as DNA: TGCGCCAGCACACTTCCGGCGGGAGATACGCAGTATTTT.

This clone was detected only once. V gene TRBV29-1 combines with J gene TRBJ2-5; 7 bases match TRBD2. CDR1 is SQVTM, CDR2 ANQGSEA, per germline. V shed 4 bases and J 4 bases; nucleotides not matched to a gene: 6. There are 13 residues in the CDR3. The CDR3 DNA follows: TGCAGCGTTGCGGTCGGGGGGAGAGAGACCCAGTACTTC. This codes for CSVAVGGRETQYF. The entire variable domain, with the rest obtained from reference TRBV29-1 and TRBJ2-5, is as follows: SAVISQKPSRDICQRGTSLTIQCQVDSQVTMMFWYRQQPGQSLTLIATANQGSEATYESGFVIDKFPISRPNLTFSTLTVSNMSPEDSSIYLCSVAVGGRETQYFGPGTRLLVL.

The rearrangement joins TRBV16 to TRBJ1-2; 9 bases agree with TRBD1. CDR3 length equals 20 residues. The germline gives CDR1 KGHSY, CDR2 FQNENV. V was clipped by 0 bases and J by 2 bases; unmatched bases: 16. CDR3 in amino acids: CASSQSAPLRRGQGNYGYTF. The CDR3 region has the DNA TGTGCCAGCAGCCAATCCGCCCCCCTCAGGCGCGGACAGGGGAACTATGGCTACACCTTC.

CDR3 coding DNA: TGTGCCAGTACCTCAGGGGGCGCTGGAGGGGCCAACGTCCTGACTTTC. Its translation is CASTSGGAGGANVLTF. This chain connects TRBV19 to TRBJ2-6; 8 bases fit TRBD1. The junction had 9 bases not matched to a gene; V was cut back by 7 bases and J by 4 bases. The germline CDR1 and CDR2 sequences are LNHDA and SQIVND (reference sequence). The CDR3 is 16 amino acids.

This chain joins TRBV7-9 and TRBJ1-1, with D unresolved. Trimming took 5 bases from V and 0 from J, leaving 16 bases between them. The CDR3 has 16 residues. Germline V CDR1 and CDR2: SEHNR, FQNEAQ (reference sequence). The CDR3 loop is CASSPTVGVMNTEAFF. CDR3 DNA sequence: TGTGCCAGCAGCCCTACGGTCGGGGTAATGAACACTGAAGCTTTCTTT.

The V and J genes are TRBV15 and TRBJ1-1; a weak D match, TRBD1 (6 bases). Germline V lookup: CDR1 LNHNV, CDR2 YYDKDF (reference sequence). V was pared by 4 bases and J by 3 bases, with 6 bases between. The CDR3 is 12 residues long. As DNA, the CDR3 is TGTGCCACCAGCAAGGGGGACACTGAAGCTTTCTTT. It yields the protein CATSKGDTEAFF.

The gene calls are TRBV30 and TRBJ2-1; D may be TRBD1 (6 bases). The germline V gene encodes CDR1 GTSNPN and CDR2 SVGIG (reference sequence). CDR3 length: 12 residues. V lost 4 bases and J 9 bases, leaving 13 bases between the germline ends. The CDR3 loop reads CAWIPLGAEQFF. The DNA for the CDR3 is TGTGCCTGGATCCCGCTGGGGGCTGAGCAGTTCTTC.

As DNA, the CDR3 is TGTGCCAGCAGGTGGACAGGGTCAGGAGAGACCCAGTACTTC. Translated: CASRWTGSGETQYF. This chain links TRBV28 with TRBJ2-5, with TRBD1 matching over 8 bases. This CDR3 contains 14 residues. The V and J ends lost 6 bases and 4 bases, in that order; junction bases with no gene match: 7. Germline CDR1 is MDHEN and CDR2 is SYDVKM.

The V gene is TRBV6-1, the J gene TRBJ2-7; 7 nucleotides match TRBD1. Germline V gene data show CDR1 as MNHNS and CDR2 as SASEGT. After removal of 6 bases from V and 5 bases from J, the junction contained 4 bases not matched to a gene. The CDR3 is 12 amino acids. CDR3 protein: CASRLDRNEQYF. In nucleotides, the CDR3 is TGTGCCAGCAGACTGGACAGGAACGAGCAGTACTTC.

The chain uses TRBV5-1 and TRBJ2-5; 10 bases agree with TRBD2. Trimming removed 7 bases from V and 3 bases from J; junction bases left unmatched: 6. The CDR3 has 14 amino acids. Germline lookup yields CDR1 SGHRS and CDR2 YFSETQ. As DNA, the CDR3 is TGCGCCAGCTCTAGCGGGGGACCGGAAGAGACCCAGTACTTC. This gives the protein CASSSGGPEETQYF.

Written as DNA, the CDR3 is TGTGCCAGTAGCTACAGGGAAGCTTACGAGCAGTACTTC. Encoded protein: CASSYREAYEQYF. The V and J genes are TRBV19 and TRBJ2-7; TRBD1 might be the D (6 bases). CDR3 length: 13 residues. V shed 6 bases and J shed 4 bases, with 13 bases lying between them. The germline gives CDR1 LNHDA, CDR2 SQIVND (reference sequence).

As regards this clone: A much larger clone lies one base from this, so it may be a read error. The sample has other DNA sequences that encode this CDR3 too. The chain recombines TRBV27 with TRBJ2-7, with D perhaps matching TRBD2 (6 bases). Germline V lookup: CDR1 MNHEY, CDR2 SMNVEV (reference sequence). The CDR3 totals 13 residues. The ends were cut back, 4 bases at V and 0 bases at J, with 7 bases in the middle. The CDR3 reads CASSSGGSYEQYF. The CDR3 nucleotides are TGTGCCAGCAGTTCCGGGGGCTCCTACGAGCAGTACTTC.

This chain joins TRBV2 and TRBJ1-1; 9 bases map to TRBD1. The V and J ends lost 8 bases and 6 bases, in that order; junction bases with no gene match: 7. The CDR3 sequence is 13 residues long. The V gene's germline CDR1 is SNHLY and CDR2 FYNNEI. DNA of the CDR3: TGTGCCAGCGAAGACAGGGGGGGCTCTGAAGCTTTCTTT. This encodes CASEDRGGSEAFF.

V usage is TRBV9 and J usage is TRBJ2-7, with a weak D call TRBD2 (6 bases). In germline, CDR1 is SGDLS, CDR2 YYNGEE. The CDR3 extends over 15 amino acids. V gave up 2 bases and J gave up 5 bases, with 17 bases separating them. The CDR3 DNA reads TGTGCCAGCAGCGTCTCCCTGGAGCGGGTTGACGAGCAGTACTTC. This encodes CASSVSLERVDEQYF.

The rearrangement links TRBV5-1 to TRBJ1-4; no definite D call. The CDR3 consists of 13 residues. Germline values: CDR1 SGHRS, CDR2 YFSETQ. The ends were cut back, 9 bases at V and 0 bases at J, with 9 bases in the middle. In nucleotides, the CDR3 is TGCGCCACAAGGAGGGCAACTAATGAAAAACTGTTTTTT. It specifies CATRRATNEKLFF.

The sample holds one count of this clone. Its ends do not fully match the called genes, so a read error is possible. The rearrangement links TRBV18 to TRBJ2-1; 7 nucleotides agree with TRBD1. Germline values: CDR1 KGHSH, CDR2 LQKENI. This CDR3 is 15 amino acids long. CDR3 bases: TGTGCCAGCTTACCACAGGACAGGACCTACAATGAGCAGTTCTTC. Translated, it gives CASLPQDRTYNEQFF.

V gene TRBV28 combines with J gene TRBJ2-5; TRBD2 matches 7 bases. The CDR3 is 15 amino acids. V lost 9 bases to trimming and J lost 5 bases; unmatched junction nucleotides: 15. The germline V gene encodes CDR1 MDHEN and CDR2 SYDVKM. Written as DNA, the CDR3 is TGTGCCAGTGTAACTAGCGATCTTACGGGGGAGACCCAGTACTTC. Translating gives CASVTSDLTGETQYF.

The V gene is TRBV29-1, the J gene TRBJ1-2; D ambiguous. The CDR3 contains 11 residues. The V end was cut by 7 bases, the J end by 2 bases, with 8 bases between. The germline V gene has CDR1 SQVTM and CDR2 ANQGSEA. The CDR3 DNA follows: TGCAGCGCCAGTGTAAACTATGGCTACACCTTC. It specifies CSASVNYGYTF.

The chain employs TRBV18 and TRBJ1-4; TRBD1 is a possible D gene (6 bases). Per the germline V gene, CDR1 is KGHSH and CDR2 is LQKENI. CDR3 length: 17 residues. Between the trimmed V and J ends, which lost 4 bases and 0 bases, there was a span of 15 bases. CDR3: CASSHGGGRTTNEKLFF. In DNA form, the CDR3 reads TGTGCCAGCTCACACGGTGGGGGCAGGACAACTAATGAAAAACTGTTTTTT.